Listed below are T cell receptor beta chains from one sample, sequenced in a study of T-cell reconstitution after alpha-beta-depleted transplantation in children. Each CDR3 protein is one row after TCRdb ran MiXCR on the PCR reads. The table has 450,000 to 600,000 distinct CDR3 sequences, 10% to 15% seen once. The specimen comprised PBMCs, mostly from graft donor cells, sampled 360 days after TCRalphabeta/CD19-depleted stem cell transplant. All receptors come from a male patient younger than 18 who had a stem cell transplant for acute myeloid leukemia, so the T cells may come from the graft donor. CDR3s include the opening cysteine and the closing phenylalanine or tryptophan. Each record gives: clone size, D gene, J gene, V gene, CDR3 DNA, CDR3 protein. The D gene is left open where the match is weak. Not every row has a clone size; where given, it reads once, few, many or a size class.

few,TRBD1,TRBJ1-1,TRBV7-2,TGTGCCAGCAGCTTAGAACCCAGGACAGGGAGGGTGGAAGCTTTCTTT,CASSLEPRTGRVEAFF
.,.,TRBJ2-2,TRBV20-1,TGCAGTGCCCCCCTTAGCGTGAGGACCGGGGAGCTGTTTTTT,CSAPLSVRTGELFF
.,.,TRBJ2-7,TRBV6-5,TGTGCCAGCAGTTACTCGTCTTTATCTGGGACTTTTACCTACGAGCAGTACTTC,CASSYSSLSGTFTYEQYF
.,TRBD2,TRBJ2-7,TRBV29-1,TGCAGCCTACGCGTGGCTAGCGGGCGATCCTACGAGCAGTACTTC,CSLRVASGRSYEQYF
.,TRBD2,TRBJ2-1,TRBV20-1,TGCTGTGCCCCCGGACTCGGCGGGGGATCCTACAATGAGCAGTTCTTC,CCAPGLGGGSYNEQFF
.,.,TRBJ2-1,TRBV7-2,TGTGCCAGCAGCCCTACCGCCGACCGATACAATGAGCAGTTCTTC,CASSPTADRYNEQFF
.,TRBD1,TRBJ2-1,TRBV7-3,TGTGCCAGCAGCGGTGGACAGGGGTCTTTCAATGAGCAGTTCTTC,CASSGGQGSFNEQFF
many,.,TRBJ1-3,TRBV12-3/TRBV12-4,TGTGCCAGCAGTTATCTTGGGGGAAGGGTCTCTGGAAACACCATATATTTT,CASSYLGGRVSGNTIYF
.,TRBD1,TRBJ2-1,TRBV29-1,TGCAGCGTCGGACAGGGGTTCAATGAGCAGTTCTTC,CSVGQGFNEQFF
many,.,TRBJ2-1,TRBV9,TGTGCCAGCAGCTCGAAGAGCTCTCGGGAGCAGTTCTTC,CASSSKSSREQFF
.,.,TRBJ2-6,TRBV5-1,TGCGCCAGCAGCTTGATGGGGGGGCGTATGTCTGGGGCCAACGTCCTGACTTTC,CASSLMGGRMSGANVLTF
many,TRBD1,TRBJ1-1,TRBV29-1,TGCAGCGCTAGACAGGGAACGAACACTGAAGCTTTCTTT,CSARQGTNTEAFF
.,TRBD2,TRBJ2-1,TRBV7-6,TGTGCCAGCAGCCTGCAGCGGGAGGGCAATGAGCAGTTCTTC,CASSLQREGNEQFF
few,.,TRBJ2-5,TRBV4-3,TGCGCCAGCAGCCAGTACACCCCACAGGGCCAAGAGACCCAGTACTTC,CASSQYTPQGQETQYF
many,TRBD2,TRBJ2-1,TRBV14,TGTGCCAGCAGCCCCGGGACTAGGGAAAATGAGCAGTTCTTC,CASSPGTRENEQFF
.,.,TRBJ2-7,TRBV7-8,TGTGCCAGCAGCGTTGGGGGAACTAGAACCTACGAGCAGTACTTC,CASSVGGTRTYEQYF
.,.,TRBJ2-3,TRBV6-2/TRBV6-3,TGTGCCAGCAGTTACTACGGGACTTTCGGAGCTAGCACAGATACGCAGTATTTT,CASSYYGTFGASTDTQYF
.,.,TRBJ1-2,TRBV12-3/TRBV12-4,TGTGCCAGCAGTTTAGCGCGGTGGGAGGCTCACTATGGCTACACCTTC,CASSLARWEAHYGYTF
.,TRBD2,TRBJ2-6,TRBV15,TGTGCCACCAGCAGAGATTGGGCTAGCGGGAGTAATGGGGCCAACGTCCTGACTTTC,CATSRDWASGSNGANVLTF
few,.,TRBJ1-5,TRBV25-1,TGTGCCAGCAGTGTCGGGACAATCAATCAGCCCCAGCATTTT,CASSVGTINQPQHF
few,TRBD1,TRBJ1-2,TRBV29-1,TGCAGCGTTGAAGATCTCCAGGGGGATCCCGGGGGAGGCTACACCTTC,CSVEDLQGDPGGGYTF
few,TRBD2,TRBJ2-7,TRBV28,TGTGCCAGCAGGAGACTAGCATCATACTACGAGCAGTACTTC,CASRRLASYYEQYF
few,.,TRBJ2-7,TRBV28,TGTGCCAGCAGCCAGTTTAGGGTTAGCTCCTACGAGCAGTACTTC,CASSQFRVSSYEQYF
few,TRBD1,TRBJ1-6,TRBV12-3/TRBV12-4,TGTGCCAGCATGATACGGACAGGGGTAAATTCACCCCTCCACTTT,CASMIRTGVNSPLHF
many,.,TRBJ2-4,TRBV7-2,TGTGCCAGCAGCCCCCGGGGCCTAGCCAAAAACATTCAGTACTTC,CASSPRGLAKNIQYF
.,.,TRBJ1-1,TRBV7-9,TGTGCCAGCAGCTTATCTGGGTCAGCCCTAAGCGTCGAAGCTTTCTTT,CASSLSGSALSVEAFF
many,.,TRBJ2-1,TRBV27,TGTGCCAGCAGTTACAGGATTGGGGGTGATGAGCAGTTCTTC,CASSYRIGGDEQFF
many,.,TRBJ2-1,TRBV12-3/TRBV12-4,TGTGCCAGCAGTCCTCACGGGCTAGCGCCTGTGATAAATGAGCAGTTCTTC,CASSPHGLAPVINEQFF
few,.,TRBJ2-2,TRBV12-5,TGTGCTAGTGGTTGGAGCACAGGGACGACCGGGGAGCTGTTTTTT,CASGWSTGTTGELFF
.,TRBD2,TRBJ2-7,TRBV25-1,TGTGCCAGCAGTCTCCTAGCGGGAGACTACGAGCAGTACTTC,CASSLLAGDYEQYF
.,.,TRBJ2-7,TRBV27,TGTGCCAGCAGTCCCCGACCCCCCGGCTACGAGCAGTACTTC,CASSPRPPGYEQYF
few,TRBD2,TRBJ2-1,TRBV7-2,TGTGCCAGCAGCGCCTCTAGCGGGAGGGCGGGGAATGAGCAGTTCTTC,CASSASSGRAGNEQFF